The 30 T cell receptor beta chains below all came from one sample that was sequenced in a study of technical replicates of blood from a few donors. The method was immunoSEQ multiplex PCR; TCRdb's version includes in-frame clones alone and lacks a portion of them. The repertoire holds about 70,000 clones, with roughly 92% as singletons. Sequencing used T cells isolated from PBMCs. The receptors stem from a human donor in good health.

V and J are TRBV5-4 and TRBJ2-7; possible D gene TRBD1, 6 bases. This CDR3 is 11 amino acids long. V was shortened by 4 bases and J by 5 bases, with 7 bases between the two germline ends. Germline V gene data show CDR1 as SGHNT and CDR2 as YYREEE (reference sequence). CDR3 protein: CASSQGNEQYF. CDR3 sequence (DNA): TGTGCCAGCAGCCAGGGGAACGAGCAGTACTTC.

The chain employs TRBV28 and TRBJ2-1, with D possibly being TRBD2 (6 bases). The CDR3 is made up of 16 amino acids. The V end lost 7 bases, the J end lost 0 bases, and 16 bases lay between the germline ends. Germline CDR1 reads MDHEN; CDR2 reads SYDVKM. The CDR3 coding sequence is TGTGCCAGCACCCTAAACGGGGGAATCTCCTACAATGAGCAGTTCTTC. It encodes CASTLNGGISYNEQFF.

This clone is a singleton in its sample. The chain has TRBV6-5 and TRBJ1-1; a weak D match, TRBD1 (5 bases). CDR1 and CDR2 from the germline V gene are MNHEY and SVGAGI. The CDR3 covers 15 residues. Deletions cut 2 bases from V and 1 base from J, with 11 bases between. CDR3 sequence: CASSYGGDGNTEAFF. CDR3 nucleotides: TGTGCCAGCAGTTACGGAGGGGACGGGAACACTGAAGCTTTCTTT.

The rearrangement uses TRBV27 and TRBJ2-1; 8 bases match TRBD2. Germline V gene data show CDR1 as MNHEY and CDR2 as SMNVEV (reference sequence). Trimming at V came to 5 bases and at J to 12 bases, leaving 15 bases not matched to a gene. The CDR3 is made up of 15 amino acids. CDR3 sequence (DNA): TGTGCCAGCAGTCGATCGGGAGGGACACTGTTCTGGCAGTTCTTC. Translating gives CASSRSGGTLFWQFF.

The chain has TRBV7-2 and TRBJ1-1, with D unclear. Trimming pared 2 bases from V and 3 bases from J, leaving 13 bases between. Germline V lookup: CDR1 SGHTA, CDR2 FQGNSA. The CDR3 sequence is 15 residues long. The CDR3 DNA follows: TGTGCCAGCAGCTTAAGGCGGGTTGAGTACACTGAAGCTTTCTTT. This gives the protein CASSLRRVEYTEAFF.

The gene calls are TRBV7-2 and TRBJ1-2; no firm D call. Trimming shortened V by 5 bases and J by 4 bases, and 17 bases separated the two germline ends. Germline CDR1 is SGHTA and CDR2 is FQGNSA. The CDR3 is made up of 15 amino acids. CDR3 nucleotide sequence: TGTGCCAGCAGCCTCCGGGGATCTTCGGGCTATGGCTACACCTTC. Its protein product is CASSLRGSSGYGYTF.

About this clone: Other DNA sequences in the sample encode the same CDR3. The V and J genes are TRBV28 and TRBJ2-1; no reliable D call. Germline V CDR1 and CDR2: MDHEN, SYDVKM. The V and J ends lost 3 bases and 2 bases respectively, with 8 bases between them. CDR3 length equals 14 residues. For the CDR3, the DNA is TGTGCCAGCAGTTTGAGAGGTACCTACAATGAGCAGTTCTTC. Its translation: CASSLRGTYNEQFF. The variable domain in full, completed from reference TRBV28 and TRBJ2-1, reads DVKVTQSSRYLVKRTGEKVFLECVQDMDHENMFWYRQDPGLGLRLIYFSYDVKMKEKGDIPEGYSVSREKKERFSLILESASTNQTSMYLCASSLRGTYNEQFFGPGTRLTVL.

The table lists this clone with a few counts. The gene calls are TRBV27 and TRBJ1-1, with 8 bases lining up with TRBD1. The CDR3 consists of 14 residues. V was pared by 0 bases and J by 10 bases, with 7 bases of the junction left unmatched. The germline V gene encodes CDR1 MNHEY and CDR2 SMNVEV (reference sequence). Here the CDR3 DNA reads TGTGCCAGCAGTTTATCTCGGACAGGGAACTTAGCTTTCTTT. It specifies CASSLSRTGNLAFF.

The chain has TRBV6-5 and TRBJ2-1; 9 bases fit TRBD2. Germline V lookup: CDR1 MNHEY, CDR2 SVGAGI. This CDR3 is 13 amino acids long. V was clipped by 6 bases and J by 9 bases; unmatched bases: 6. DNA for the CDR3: TGTGCCAGCAGAAGTAGCGGGAGAGGTGAGCAGTTCTTC. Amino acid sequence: CASRSSGRGEQFF.

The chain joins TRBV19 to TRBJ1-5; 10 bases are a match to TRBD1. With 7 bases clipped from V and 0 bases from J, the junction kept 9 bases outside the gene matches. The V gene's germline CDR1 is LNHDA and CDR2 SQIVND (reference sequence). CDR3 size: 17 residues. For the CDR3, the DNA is TGTGCCAGTATACCGGGACAGGGGCCCTATAGCAATCAGCCCCAGCATTTT. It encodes CASIPGQGPYSNQPQHF.

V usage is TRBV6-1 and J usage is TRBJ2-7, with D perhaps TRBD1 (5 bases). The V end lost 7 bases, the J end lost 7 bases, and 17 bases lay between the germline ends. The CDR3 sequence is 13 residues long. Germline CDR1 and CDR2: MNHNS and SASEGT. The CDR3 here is CASNAGHLGEQYF. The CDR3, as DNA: TGTGCCAGCAACGCTGGACATCTGGGTGAGCAGTACTTC.

In DNA form, the CDR3 reads TGCGCCAGCAGCTTGGTTACCGGGACTAGCGGGACAGATACGCAGTATTTT. Translating it yields CASSLVTGTSGTDTQYF. The V and J genes are TRBV5-1 and TRBJ2-3, with 12 nucleotides matching TRBD2. Germline V lookup: CDR1 SGHRS, CDR2 YFSETQ. CDR3 size: 17 residues. Trimming took 0 bases from V and 3 from J; bases not matched to a gene: 5.

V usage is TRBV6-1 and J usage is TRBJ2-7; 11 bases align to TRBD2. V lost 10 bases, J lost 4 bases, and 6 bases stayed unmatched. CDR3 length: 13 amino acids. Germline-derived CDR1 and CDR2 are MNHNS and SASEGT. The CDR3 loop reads CATQTSGIYEQYF. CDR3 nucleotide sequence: TGTGCCACCCAGACTAGCGGGATATACGAGCAGTACTTC.

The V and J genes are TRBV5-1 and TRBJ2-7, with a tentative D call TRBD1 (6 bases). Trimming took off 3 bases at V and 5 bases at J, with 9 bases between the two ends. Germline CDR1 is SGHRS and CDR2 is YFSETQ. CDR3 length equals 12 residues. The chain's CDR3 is CASSWDTHEQYF. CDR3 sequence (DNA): TGCGCCAGCAGCTGGGACACCCACGAGCAGTACTTC.

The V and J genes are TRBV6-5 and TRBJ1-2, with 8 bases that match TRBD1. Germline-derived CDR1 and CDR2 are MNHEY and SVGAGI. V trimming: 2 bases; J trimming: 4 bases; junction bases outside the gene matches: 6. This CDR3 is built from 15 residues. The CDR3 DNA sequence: TGTGCCAGCAGTTACGGACAGGGTTTTCGCTATGGCTACACCTTC. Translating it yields CASSYGQGFRYGYTF.

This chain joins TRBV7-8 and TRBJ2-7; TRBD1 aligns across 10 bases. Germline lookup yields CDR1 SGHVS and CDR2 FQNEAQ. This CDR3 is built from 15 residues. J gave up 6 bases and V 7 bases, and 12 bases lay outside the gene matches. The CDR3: CASTTYRDRGGEQYF. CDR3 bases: TGTGCCAGCACAACCTACAGGGACAGGGGAGGCGAGCAGTACTTC.

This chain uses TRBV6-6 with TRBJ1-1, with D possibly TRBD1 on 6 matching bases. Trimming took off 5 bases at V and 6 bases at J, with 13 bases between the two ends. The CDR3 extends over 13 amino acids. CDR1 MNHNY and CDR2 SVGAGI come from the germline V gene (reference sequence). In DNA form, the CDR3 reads TGTGCCAGCAGTGTACAGGGTTGGGCTGAAGCTTTCTTT. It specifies CASSVQGWAEAFF.

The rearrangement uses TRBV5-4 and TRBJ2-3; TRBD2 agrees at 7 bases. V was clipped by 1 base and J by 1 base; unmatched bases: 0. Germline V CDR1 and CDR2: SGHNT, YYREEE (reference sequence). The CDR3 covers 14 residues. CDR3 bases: TGTGCCAGCAGCTTGACTAGCGGCACAGATACGCAGTATTTT. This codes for CASSLTSGTDTQYF.

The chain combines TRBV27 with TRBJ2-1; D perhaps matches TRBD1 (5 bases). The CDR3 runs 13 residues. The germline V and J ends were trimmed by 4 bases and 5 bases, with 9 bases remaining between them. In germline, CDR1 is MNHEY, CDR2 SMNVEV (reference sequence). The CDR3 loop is CASSYARDNEQFF. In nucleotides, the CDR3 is TGTGCCAGCAGTTATGCCAGGGACAATGAGCAGTTCTTC.

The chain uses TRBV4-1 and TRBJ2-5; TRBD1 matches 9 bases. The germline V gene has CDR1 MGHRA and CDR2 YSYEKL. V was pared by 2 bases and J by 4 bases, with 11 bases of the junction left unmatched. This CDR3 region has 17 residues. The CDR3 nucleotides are TGCGCCAGCAGCCAACCAGCTAGGACAGGGGAACGAGAGACCCAGTACTTC. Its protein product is CASSQPARTGERETQYF.

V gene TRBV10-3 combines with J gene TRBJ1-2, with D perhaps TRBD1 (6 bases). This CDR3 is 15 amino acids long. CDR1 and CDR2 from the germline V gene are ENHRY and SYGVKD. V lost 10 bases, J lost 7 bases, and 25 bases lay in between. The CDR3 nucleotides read TGTGCCAACAAGCCTTCAGGGGAGGGTTCGGGTGGCTACACCTTC. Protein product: CANKPSGEGSGGYTF.

As DNA, the CDR3 is TGTGCCAGCAGCACTAGGACTAGCGGGAGTGTGTACAATGAGCAGTTCTTC. Protein sequence: CASSTRTSGSVYNEQFF. The chain has TRBV5-5 and TRBJ2-1, with 13 bases fitting TRBD2. CDR1 SGHKS and CDR2 YYEKEE come from the germline V gene (reference sequence). Germline trimming cut 4 bases from V and 4 bases from J; bases unmatched to any gene: 8. The CDR3 runs to 17 residues.

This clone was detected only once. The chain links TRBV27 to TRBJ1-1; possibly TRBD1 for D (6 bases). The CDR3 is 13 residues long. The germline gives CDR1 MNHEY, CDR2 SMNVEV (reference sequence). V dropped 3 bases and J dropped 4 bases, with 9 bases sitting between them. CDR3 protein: CASSLDSFTEAFF. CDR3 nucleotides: TGTGCCAGCAGTTTGGACAGTTTCACTGAAGCTTTCTTT.

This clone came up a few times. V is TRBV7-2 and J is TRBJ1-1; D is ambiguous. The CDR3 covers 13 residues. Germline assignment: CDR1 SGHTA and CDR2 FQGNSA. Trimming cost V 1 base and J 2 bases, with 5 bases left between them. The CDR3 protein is CASSLGTNTEAFF. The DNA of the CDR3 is TGTGCCAGCAGCTTAGGCACAAACACTGAAGCTTTCTTT. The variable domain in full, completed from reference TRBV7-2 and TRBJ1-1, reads GAGVSQSPSNKVTEKGKDVELRCDPISGHTALYWYRQSLGQGLEFLIYFQGNSAPDKSGLPSDRFSAERTGGSVSTLTIQRTQQEDSAVYLCASSLGTNTEAFFGQGTRLTVV.

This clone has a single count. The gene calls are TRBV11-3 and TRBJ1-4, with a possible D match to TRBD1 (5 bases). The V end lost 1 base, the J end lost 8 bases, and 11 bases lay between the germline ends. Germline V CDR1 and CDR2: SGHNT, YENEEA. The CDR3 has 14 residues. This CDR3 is CASSLGEEGEKLFF. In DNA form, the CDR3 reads TGTGCCAGCAGCTTAGGAGAGGAGGGGGAAAAACTGTTTTTT.

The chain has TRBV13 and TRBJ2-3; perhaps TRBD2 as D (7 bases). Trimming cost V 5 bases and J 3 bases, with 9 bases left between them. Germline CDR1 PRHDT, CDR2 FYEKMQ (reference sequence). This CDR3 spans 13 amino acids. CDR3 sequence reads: CASSEGGTDTQYF. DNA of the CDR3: TGTGCCAGCAGCGAGGGGGGGACAGATACGCAGTATTTT.

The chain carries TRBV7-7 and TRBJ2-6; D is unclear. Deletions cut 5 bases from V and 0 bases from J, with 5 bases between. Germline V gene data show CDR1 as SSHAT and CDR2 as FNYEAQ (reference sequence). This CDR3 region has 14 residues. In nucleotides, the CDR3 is TGTGCCAGCAGCCCGAGCTCTGGGGCCAACGTCCTGACTTTC. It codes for CASSPSSGANVLTF.

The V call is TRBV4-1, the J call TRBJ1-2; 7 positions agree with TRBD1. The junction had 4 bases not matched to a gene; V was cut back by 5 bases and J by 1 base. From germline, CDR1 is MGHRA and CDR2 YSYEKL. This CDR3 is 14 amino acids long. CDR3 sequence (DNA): TGCGCCAGCAGCGGACAGGTCTTTAACTATGGCTACACCTTC. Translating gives CASSGQVFNYGYTF.

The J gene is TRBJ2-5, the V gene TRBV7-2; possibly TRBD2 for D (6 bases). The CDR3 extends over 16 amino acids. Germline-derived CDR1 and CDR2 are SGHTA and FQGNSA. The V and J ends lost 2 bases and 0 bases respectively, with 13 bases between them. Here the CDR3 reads CASSLSPSEYQETQYF. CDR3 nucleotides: TGTGCCAGCAGCTTATCGCCTAGCGAGTACCAAGAGACCCAGTACTTC.

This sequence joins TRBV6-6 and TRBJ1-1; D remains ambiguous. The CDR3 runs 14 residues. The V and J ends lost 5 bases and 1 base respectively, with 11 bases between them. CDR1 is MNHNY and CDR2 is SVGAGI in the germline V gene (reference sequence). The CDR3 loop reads CASSALEENTEAFF. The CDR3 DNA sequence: TGTGCCAGCAGTGCTCTAGAAGAGAACACTGAAGCTTTCTTT.